Sequencing of this T cell receptor beta chain was carried out in a study of blood T cells in healthy people across ages (dated by TCRdb to 2014 to 2015). In terms of the full investigation: In model experiments, template switching captured roughly one uniquely barcoded TCR beta cDNA molecule for every two T cells. The donors were divided into four age groups: young (average around 15 years), middle-aged (about 39), aged (approximately 64) and long-lived (roughly 88). Using the same blood draw, the study looked at two additional independent replicas of 1 million unique cDNA reads for two donors, one aged 18 to 30 and the other aged 80 or older. The study measured age-related changes in TCR beta repertoire diversity using deep sequencing normalized with unique cDNA molecular identifiers. The paper as a whole reports these results and caveats: Since profiling was done on bulk unsorted PBMCs, naive and antigen-experienced compartments could not be conclusively compared. Estimates of total diversity based on one million sequenced T cells were regarded as lower bounds and as underestimates. Observed TCR beta diversity per million T cells fell roughly linearly with age, and a significant reduction was already apparent by age around 40. Compared with the aged group, more naive CD4+ T cells, fewer expanded clones and increased TCR diversity were shown by the long-lived group, suggesting age selection. A strong correlation was found between observed TCR beta diversity and the percentage of naive T cells measured by flow cytometry. Because donor CMV infection status was unknown, age-related changes in expanded clonotypes were potentially confounded.

The CDR3 runs 15 amino acids, cysteine and phenylalanine included. Just the 45-base CDR3 DNA is kept, in frame starting at base 1. Taken from the germline V gene, the CDR1 and CDR2 loops are LGHNA and YSLEER. Systemically healthy Caucasian individuals from Russia, 39 in total and aged about 6 to 90 years, were included as donors. About 10 milliliters of peripheral blood were collected from each donor into EDTA-treated Vacutainer tubes. Ficoll-Paque density-gradient centrifugation was used to isolate PBMCs, with at least 7 million obtained per sample. Trizol reagent was used to extract total RNA from PBMCs, with at least 5.5 micrograms per sample. For every donor, flow cytometry on a PBMC aliquot measured the percentage of naive CD45RAhigh/CD27high T cells. About this clonotype: The antigen it binds to is not known. A junction end diverges from the germline sequence, so it may reflect a read error.

Library preparation employed 5' RACE. Sequencing was performed on an Illumina HiSeq 2500. A second PCR of roughly 7 to 11 cycles was performed with a sample-barcoded 5' primer and a J-beta primer mix. Each TCR beta cDNA molecule received a unique molecular identifier from a template-switch 5' adaptor carrying 12 random nucleotides. At least 2.5 million CDR3-containing paired-end reads were obtained from each sample. First-strand cDNA synthesis was performed from all RNA using the Mint cDNA synthesis kit, with priming by a TRBC-specific oligonucleotide. After uracil-DNA glycosylase treatment, a first 18-cycle PCR used universal primers M1SS and BC2_uni_R on all cDNA. Concerning the study's data processing: For normalization, 1 million high-quality reads, each with a distinct molecular identifier, were randomly selected from each sample. Instead of being binned into consensus sequences, reads that shared molecular identifiers were thrown out. MiTCR, run with a Q25 quality threshold and the strictest error-elimination algorithm, handled CDR3 identification, clonotype clustering and error correction. A nonparametric unseen species model with Euler transformation was used to estimate lower-bound total TCR beta diversity. TCRdb cleaned the public reads at Q25 with fastp, built clones with MiXCR and kept in-frame beta chains. Entries that share a CDR3 protein sequence are merged under the most common genes and DNA. Clone size and V and J calls follow TCRdb, not the original study. The sample has more than 750,000 distinct CDR3 sequences on record, about 28% of them singletons. Roughly 10% of the sample comes from the top ten.

These data were also reused for a study on T cells of mothers and their children. As noted in the second study: Nine systemically healthy Caucasian individuals, comprising three mothers and their six children, were included as donors. cDNA synthesis used all of the extracted RNA, with around 1.4 ug of RNA in each 15 ul reaction. Sample barcodes and 2-4 random nucleotides were added via the M1S primer in the second PCR. Over 8.5 million TCR beta CDR3 reads were obtained for each mother, and 2.5 million to 3 million reads were obtained for each child. Thymic selection shapes the output of TCR recombination in a similar way in related and unrelated pairs, and inherited differences have a minor effect. Related mother-child pairs always showed normalized repertoire overlap that was slightly higher than in unrelated mother-child pairs, though the difference was never significant. No persistent microchimeric T cell clones were detected, at a sensitivity of approximately 90 clones per million clonotypes. Deep NGS was used in the study to compare the TCR beta repertoires of mothers and children and to look for features that separate related mother-child pairs from unrelated individuals. On average, the children were approximately 12 +/- 4 years old, while the mothers were approximately 41 +/- 4 years old. After adapter ligation with NEBNext reagents, the libraries were sequenced on Illumina HiSeq 2000 with 100+100 nt paired-end reads. To prevent cross-contamination, the mother and child libraries were prepared one month apart and sequenced in separate runs. Between about 500,000 and 2,100,000 distinct TCR beta clonotypes were identified per donor. Naive TCR beta clonotypes were estimated from low-frequency clonotypes matched to each donor's FACS-determined naive share, without sorting.

This sequence originates from a middle-aged woman in good health. Material: blood. The chain is encoded by TRBV4-3 joined to TRBJ2-5, and TRBD2 aligns with 9 junction nucleotides. For the CDR3, the sequence is CASSQDSGSLYEQYF. The bases are TGCGCCAGCAGTCAAGATAGCGGGAGCCTATATGAGCAGTACTTC.